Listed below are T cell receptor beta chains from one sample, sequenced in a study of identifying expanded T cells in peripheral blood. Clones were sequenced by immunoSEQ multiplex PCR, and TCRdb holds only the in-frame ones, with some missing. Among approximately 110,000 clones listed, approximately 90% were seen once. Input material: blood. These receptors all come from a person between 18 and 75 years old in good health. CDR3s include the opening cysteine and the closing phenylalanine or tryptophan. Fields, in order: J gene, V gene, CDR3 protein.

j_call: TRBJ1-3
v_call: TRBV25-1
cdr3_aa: CASSGGGNTIYF

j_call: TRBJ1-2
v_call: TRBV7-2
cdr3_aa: CASSLAPAPFYGYTF

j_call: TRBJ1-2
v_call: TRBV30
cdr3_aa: CAWSPLNVNYGYTF

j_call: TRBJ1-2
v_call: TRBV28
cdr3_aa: CASRLSGLRGYTF

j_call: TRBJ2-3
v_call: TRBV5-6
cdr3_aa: CASSLVGAGTQYF

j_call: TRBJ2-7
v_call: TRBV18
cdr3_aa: CASSQPSGGAYEQYF

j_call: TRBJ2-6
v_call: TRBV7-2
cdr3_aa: CASSSSRTGANVLTF

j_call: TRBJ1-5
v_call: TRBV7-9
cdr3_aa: CASSRTAQPQHF

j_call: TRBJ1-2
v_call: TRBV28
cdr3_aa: CASSTPGQGGNYGYTF

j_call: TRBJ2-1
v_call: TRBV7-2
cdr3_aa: CASSPQTGDEQFF

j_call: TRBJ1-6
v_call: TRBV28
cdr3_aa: CASIAGGTYNSPLHF

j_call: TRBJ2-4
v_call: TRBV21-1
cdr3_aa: CASSHWSGGAKNIQYF

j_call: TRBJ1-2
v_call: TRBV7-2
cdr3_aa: CASSLGPRGVGYGYTF

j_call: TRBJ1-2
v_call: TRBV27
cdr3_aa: CASSSVTGAGTGYGYTF

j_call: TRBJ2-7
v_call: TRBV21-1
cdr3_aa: CASRATRTVSYEQYF

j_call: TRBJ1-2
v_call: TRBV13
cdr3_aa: CASSLDRFNYGYTF

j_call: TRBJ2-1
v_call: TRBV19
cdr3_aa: CASSILSSYNEQFF

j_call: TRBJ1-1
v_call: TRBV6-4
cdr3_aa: CASSDSYGGAFF

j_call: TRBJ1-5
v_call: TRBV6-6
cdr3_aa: CASSLMDGQPQHF

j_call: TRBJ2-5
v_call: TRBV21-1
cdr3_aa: CASSKIGTGGPETQYF

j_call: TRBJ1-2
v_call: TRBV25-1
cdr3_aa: CASSESNLINYGYTF

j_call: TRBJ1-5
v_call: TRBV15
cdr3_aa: CATSRGPANQPQHF

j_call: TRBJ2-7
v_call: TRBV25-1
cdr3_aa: CASSLPTSGDSYEQYF

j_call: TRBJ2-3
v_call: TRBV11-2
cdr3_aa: CASRKTGGTDTQYF

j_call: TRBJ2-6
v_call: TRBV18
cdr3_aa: CASSPGQGRSGANVLTF

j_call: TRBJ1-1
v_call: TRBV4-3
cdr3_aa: CASSQELNTEAFF

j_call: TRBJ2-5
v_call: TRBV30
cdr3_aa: CAWSTGQGETQYF

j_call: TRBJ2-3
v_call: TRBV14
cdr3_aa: CASSQPRAMTGASTDTQYF

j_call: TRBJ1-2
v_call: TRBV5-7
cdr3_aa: CASSLVGGGYGYTF

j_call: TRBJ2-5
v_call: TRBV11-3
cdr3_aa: CASSLAISGTSGGPSETQYF

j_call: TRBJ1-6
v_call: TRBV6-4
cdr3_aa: CASSDPQQVSLQYLSYNSPLHF

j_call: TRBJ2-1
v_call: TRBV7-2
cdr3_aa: CASSSSHGGGNEQFF

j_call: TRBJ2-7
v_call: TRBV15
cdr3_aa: CATGKGQGYEQYF

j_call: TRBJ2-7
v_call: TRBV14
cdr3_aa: CASSHWVGREQYF

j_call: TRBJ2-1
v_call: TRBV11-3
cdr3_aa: CAKFLREDRNTYNEQFF

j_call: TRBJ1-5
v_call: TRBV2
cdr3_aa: CASREGQPQHF

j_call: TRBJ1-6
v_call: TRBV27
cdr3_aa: CASTDRGRFYNSPLHF

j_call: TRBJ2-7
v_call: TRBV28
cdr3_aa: CASSLYRSARHEQYF

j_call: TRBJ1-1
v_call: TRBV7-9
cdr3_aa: CASSSLGQGNTEAFF

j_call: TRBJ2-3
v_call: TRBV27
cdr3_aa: CASRTLGDTQYF

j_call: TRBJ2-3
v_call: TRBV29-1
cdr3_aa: CSAVPLESGGAGDTQYF

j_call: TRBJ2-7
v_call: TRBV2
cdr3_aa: CASSERDRVARRGGYF

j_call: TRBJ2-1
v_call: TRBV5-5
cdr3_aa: CASSLWGPNEQFF

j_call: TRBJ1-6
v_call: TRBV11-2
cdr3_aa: CASSHDPPGNSPLHF

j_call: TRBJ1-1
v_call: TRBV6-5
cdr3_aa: CASSRGQANTEAFF

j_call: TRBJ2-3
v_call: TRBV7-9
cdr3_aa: CASSNVAGGTDTQYF

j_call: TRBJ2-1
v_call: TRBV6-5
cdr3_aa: CASSSARNEQFF

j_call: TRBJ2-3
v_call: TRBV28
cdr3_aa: CASSLLGTSGPDTQYF

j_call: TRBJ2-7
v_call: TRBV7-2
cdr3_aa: CASSRERSGLAGLSYEQYF

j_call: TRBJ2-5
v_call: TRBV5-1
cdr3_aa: CASSAFTSRETQYF

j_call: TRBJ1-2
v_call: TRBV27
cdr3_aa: CASSLGQGYGYTF

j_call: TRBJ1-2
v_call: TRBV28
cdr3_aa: CASSYAGTPGGGYTF

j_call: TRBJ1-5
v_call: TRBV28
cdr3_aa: CASSLSGRPYQPQHF

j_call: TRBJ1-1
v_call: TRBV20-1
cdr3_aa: CSAIGSTEAFF

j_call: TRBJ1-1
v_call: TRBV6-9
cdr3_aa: CASSYNTVGGGSAFF